This T cell receptor beta chain was sequenced during a study of blood T cell repertoires in COVID-19 (dated by TCRdb to the early 2020s). Concerning the study at large: Samples covering the acute and convalescent phases of COVID-19 were provided by collaborators in the United States, Italy and Spain. The material from the prospective study consisted of cDNA or gDNA derived from T cells, B-cell-depleted T cells, or PBMCs. Deeply sampled blood TCRbeta repertoires from subjects exposed to, actively infected with, or recovered from COVID-19 were included in the dataset. The repertoires were made available in a free public database intended to serve as a resource for research on the immune response to SARS-CoV-2. Samples came from the ongoing ImmuneRACE study (first 160 participants) plus 1,254 subjects from 6 global collaborators. The sample metadata nearly always contained a de-identified subject ID, COVID-19 status, age in years and sex. HLA class I and class II types, where available, came from metadata supplied by the sample provider rather than from assay-based typing.

Enrolling through a virtual design, the prospective study's participants ranged in age from roughly 18 to 95 years and lived across 20 to 30 United States geographic areas. Cohort assignment in the prospective study relied on participant-reported clinical history from a screening survey and a study questionnaire. Mobile phlebotomists in the prospective study collected whole blood, serum and a nasopharyngeal or oropharyngeal swab from every participant. Additional blood draws and questionnaires over an approximately 2-month period could optionally be provided by prospective study participants. Before DNA extraction, blood samples from the prospective study were shipped at room temperature or frozen. As regards this clone: What antigen it recognizes has not been identified. It has no much larger one-base neighbor in the sample; base qualities were not kept.

What the study reported, not specific to this receptor: The amount of clinical and demographic metadata varied by source and participant and was provided uncurated.

TCRbeta CDR3 regions were amplified from genomic DNA using the immunoSEQ Assay, a bias-controlled multiplex PCR. The source study handled its data this way. Nucleated cell counts per sample were estimated from amplification of reference gene primers within the assay. Sequence reads were collapsed and filtered to measure the absolute abundance of every unique TCRbeta CDR3 rearrangement. Productive Simpson clonality was computed per sample as the square root of Simpson's diversity index over productive rearrangements. The table comes from immuneACCESS by way of TCRdb, which keeps in-frame sequences with V and J called. Part of the clones is missing from these tables; in studies checked, under half for an unresolved V gene and the rest for unknown reasons. The DNA gave D and trimming, while V, J and clone size come from that table. This sample comprises around 190,000 clones, about 77% of them detected only once. Together, the top ten hold around a sixth of the sample.

Input material: PBMCs or T cells enriched from blood (not recorded which). This receptor was obtained from a woman aged 45 to 65 with acute COVID-19.

The CDR3 in this case is CAWSVHGVNQPQHF. The DNA is TGTGCCTGGAGTGTACACGGGGTCAATCAGCCCCAGCATTTT. The sequence joins TRBV30 to TRBJ1-5; no confident D gene assignment can be made. The CDR3, cysteine through phenylalanine, is 14 amino acids long. The DNA shown is the 42-base CDR3, in frame from base 1. V is shortened by 0 bases, J by 3 bases, and the region joining them spans 9 bases. The germline V gene encodes CDR1 GTSNPN and CDR2 SVGIG (reference sequence).